This entry lists 31 T cell receptor beta chains sequenced from one sample in a study of molecular identifiers for immune sequencing clone quantification. TCRdb redid the calling of the PCR reads with MiXCR, one entry per CDR3 protein. In the table there are about half a million distinct CDR3 sequences, under 30% of which are singletons. The specimen was naive CD8+ T cells from blood, with Jurkat cell RNA spiked in. Subset denoted: FACS-sorted CD8+CD4-CCR7+CD45RA+ naive T cells. The source of these receptors is a human donor in good health. Some libraries in this study had Jurkat cell RNA spiked in.

This clonotype was seen more than once but under ten times. This chain connects TRBV4-1 to TRBJ2-2, with TRBD1 matching over 10 bases. The CDR3 runs to 16 residues. J lost 5 bases, V lost 1 base, and 4 bases had no gene match. Germline-derived CDR1 and CDR2 are MGHRA and YSYEKL. CDR3 loop: CASSQVGTGVTGELFF. The CDR3 nucleotides read TGCGCCAGCAGCCAAGTGGGGACAGGGGTGACCGGGGAGCTGTTTTTT.

The table lists this clonotype with many counts. The chain is built from TRBV24-1 and TRBJ1-1; 9 bases match TRBD1. Unmatched junction bases numbered 2, after V lost 2 bases and J lost 8 bases. This CDR3 is 13 amino acids long. Per the germline V gene, CDR1 is KGHDR and CDR2 is SFDVKD. DNA for the CDR3: TGTGCCACCAGTGATTCTGGGACAGGGGAAGCTTTCTTT. As protein: CATSDSGTGEAFF.

This chain joins TRBV7-6 and TRBJ2-2, with 10 bases that match TRBD2. The CDR3 extends over 17 amino acids. Germline V lookup: CDR1 SGHVS, CDR2 FNYEAQ. After removal of 5 bases from V and 5 bases from J, the junction contained 11 bases not matched to a gene. DNA of the CDR3: TGTGCCAGCAGCCTCCGGACTAGCGGAGGCGGGACCGGGGAGCTGTTTTTT. Its translation is CASSLRTSGGGTGELFF. The full variable domain, completed using reference TRBV7-6 and TRBJ2-2, is GAGVSQSPRYKVTKRGQDVALRCDPISGHVSLYWYRQALGQGPEFLTYFNYEAQQDKSGLPNDRFSAERPEGSISTLTIQRTEQRDSAMYRCASSLRTSGGGTGELFFGEGSRLTVL.

Comments on this clonotype: This clone may be a read error of a much larger clone one base away. The chain joins TRBV9 to TRBJ2-7; D may be TRBD2 (5 bases). V was trimmed by 0 bases and J by 6 bases, leaving 16 bases between them. This CDR3 region has 15 residues. Germline V gives CDR1 SGDLS, CDR2 YYNGEE. The CDR3 region is CASSVGSGAVREQYF. In DNA, the CDR3 is TGTGCCAGCAGCGTAGGGTCCGGAGCGGTGCGCGAGCAGTACTTC.

This clonotype appeared many times. This chain connects TRBV7-2 to TRBJ2-3; 10 bases fit TRBD2. Trimming at V came to 6 bases and at J to 0 bases, leaving 3 bases not matched to a gene. CDR1 and CDR2 (germline): SGHTA, FQGNSA. This CDR3 has 15 amino acids. The CDR3 sequence is CASSPTSGSTDTQYF. DNA of the CDR3: TGTGCCAGCAGTCCGACTAGCGGGAGCACAGATACGCAGTATTTT.

This clonotype was seen only a few times. The rearrangement uses TRBV29-1 and TRBJ2-7; weak D call: TRBD1 (7 bases). V was trimmed by 1 base and J by 5 bases, leaving 12 bases between them. The germline CDR1 and CDR2 sequences are SQVTM and ANQGSEA. The length of the CDR3 is 13 residues. The CDR3 spells CSVEAQGRNEQYF. The CDR3 region has the DNA TGCAGCGTTGAAGCACAGGGGAGGAACGAGCAGTACTTC.

V is TRBV4-3 and J is TRBJ2-2; TRBD2 aligns across 9 bases. The CDR3 spans 14 residues. Germline V lookup: CDR1 LGHNA, CDR2 YSLEER. Trimming took 3 bases from V and 7 from J; bases not matched to a gene: 3. CDR3 region: CASSHASGNGELFF. The CDR3 nucleotides are TGCGCCAGCAGCCATGCTAGCGGGAACGGGGAGCTGTTTTTT.

The rearrangement uses TRBV5-5 and TRBJ2-7; D is uncertain. This CDR3 contains 18 residues. Germline CDR1 reads SGHKS; CDR2 reads YYEKEE (reference sequence). V gave up 3 bases and J gave up 5 bases, with 27 bases separating them. The DNA for the CDR3 is TGTGCCAGCAGCTCGGCGTACGTAGGCCCCGGTATAGACCACGAGCAGTACTTC. Encoded protein: CASSSAYVGPGIDHEQYF.

Of note for this clonotype: The conserved final phenylalanine or tryptophan is absent from the CDR3, which likely points to a read error. The V and J genes are TRBV6-2 or TRBV6-3 and TRBJ2-5; D gene ambiguous. The V gene's germline CDR1 is MNHEY and CDR2 SVGEGT. This CDR3 is 13 amino acids long. With 2 bases removed from V and 0 bases from J, the gap between germline ends came to 4 bases. This chain's CDR3 is CASSYGYQETQYV. In DNA form, the CDR3 reads TGTGCCAGCAGTTACGGGTACCAAGAGACCCAGTACGTC.

This clonotype has a handful of counts. J is TRBJ1-1 and V is TRBV14; a possible D gene is TRBD1 (6 bases). Germline loops: CDR1 SGHDN, CDR2 FVKESK. The CDR3 is made up of 17 amino acids. Trimming pared 3 bases from V and 0 bases from J, leaving 17 bases between. CDR3 in amino acids: CASSHWTGGTMNTEAFF. The CDR3 coding sequence is TGTGCCAGCAGCCACTGGACGGGGGGCACGATGAACACTGAAGCTTTCTTT.

Many counts were recorded for this clonotype. The rearrangement joins TRBV29-1 to TRBJ2-7; 7 nucleotides match TRBD1. The germline gives CDR1 SQVTM, CDR2 ANQGSEA. This CDR3 contains 13 residues. V lost 7 bases to trimming and J lost 2 bases; unmatched junction nucleotides: 8. The CDR3 sequence: CSGGGQGAYEQYF. The CDR3 DNA sequence: TGCAGCGGAGGGGGTCAGGGGGCCTACGAGCAGTACTTC.

This clonotype has a count of ten or more. The chain employs TRBV7-9 and TRBJ2-7; 7 positions agree with TRBD1. CDR3 length: 13 residues. V gave up 6 bases and J gave up 4 bases; unmatched junction bases: 6. The V gene's germline CDR1 is SEHNR and CDR2 FQNEAQ (reference sequence). The DNA for the CDR3 is TGTGCCAGCAGTTCCGCAGGGGGATACGAGCAGTACTTC. Its protein is CASSSAGGYEQYF.

Turning to this clonotype: The junction shows a germline mismatch at one end, possibly a read error. The CDR3 protein is CASAQGGEPQYF. Here the CDR3 DNA reads TGTGCCAGCGCCCAGGGGGGAGAGCCCCAGTACTTC. The gene calls are TRBV6-2 or TRBV6-3 and TRBJ2-5, with D maybe TRBD1 (7 bases). Germline V gives CDR1 MNHEY, CDR2 SVGEGT. The CDR3 spans 12 residues.

The chain has TRBV11-2 and TRBJ2-1; TRBD2 is a possible D gene (6 bases). Per germline, CDR1 SGHAT and CDR2 FQNNGV. V gave up 3 bases and J gave up 6 bases, with 15 bases separating them. The CDR3 contains 15 residues. The CDR3 spells CASSFNGEARNEQFF. Written as DNA, the CDR3 is TGTGCCAGCAGCTTCAACGGGGAGGCCCGCAATGAGCAGTTCTTC.

This clonotype came up a few times. This chain joins TRBV3-1 and TRBJ1-1, with unresolved D. This CDR3 has 15 amino acids. Germline V gene sequence: CDR1 LGHDT, CDR2 YNNKEL (reference sequence). V was trimmed by 0 bases and J by 1 base, leaving 9 bases between them. The CDR3 sequence: CASSQDWVSNTEAFF. The CDR3 nucleotides are TGTGCCAGCAGCCAAGATTGGGTATCGAACACTGAAGCTTTCTTT.

This clonotype appeared a few times. CDR3 nucleotide sequence: TGTGCCAGCAGCGACATAGACAGGTACCAAGAGACCCAGTACTTC. The encoded protein is CASSDIDRYQETQYF. The gene calls are TRBV7-2 and TRBJ2-5; the D gene is possibly TRBD1 (6 bases). Germline lookup yields CDR1 SGHTA and CDR2 FQGNSA. This CDR3 region has 15 residues. The V end lost 5 bases, the J end lost 0 bases, and 13 bases lay between the germline ends.

This clonotype was recorded many times. V gene TRBV28 combines with J gene TRBJ2-3; D may be TRBD2 (5 bases). Germline V lookup: CDR1 MDHEN, CDR2 SYDVKM. The CDR3 is made up of 15 amino acids. Deletions cut 6 bases from V and 5 bases from J, with 18 bases between. Here the CDR3 reads CASRPSTVGRDTQYF. CDR3 nucleotides: TGTGCCAGCAGACCTAGCACAGTGGGCCGAGATACGCAGTATTTT.

The table lists this clonotype with a few counts. V usage is TRBV27 and J usage is TRBJ1-1, with TRBD1 as a possible D gene (6 bases). Germline V gene sequence: CDR1 MNHEY, CDR2 SMNVEV (reference sequence). The CDR3 runs 14 residues. V lost 4 bases to trimming and J lost 1 base, with 10 bases between them. CDR3 loop: CASSSTGQNTEAFF. DNA for the CDR3: TGTGCCAGCAGTTCAACAGGGCAGAACACTGAAGCTTTCTTT.

The gene calls are TRBV4-2 and TRBJ2-4; D might be TRBD1 (6 bases). The V end was cut by 4 bases, the J end by 8 bases, with 21 bases between. CDR3 size: 16 residues. Germline values: CDR1 LGHNA, CDR2 YNFKEQ. The CDR3 loop reads CASSLRWGPDGDIQYF. Written as DNA, the CDR3 is TGTGCCAGCAGCCTCCGGTGGGGGCCAGATGGTGACATTCAGTACTTC.

This chain joins TRBV7-9 and TRBJ2-2, with D possibly TRBD1 on 6 matching bases. The CDR3 consists of 15 residues. Trimming took 6 bases from V and 0 from J, leaving 11 bases between them. Germline CDR1 and CDR2: SEHNR and FQNEAQ (reference sequence). CDR3 sequence: CASRWGQSNTGELFF. CDR3 coding DNA: TGTGCCAGCAGGTGGGGACAATCGAACACCGGGGAGCTGTTTTTT.

Details on this clonotype: A much larger clone differs from this one at a single base, so this may be a read error. The V and J genes are TRBV20-1 and TRBJ1-1, with 8 bases fitting TRBD1. Germline loops: CDR1 DFQATT, CDR2 SNEGSKA (reference sequence). There are 10 residues in the CDR3. The trim removed 7 bases at V and 12 bases at J, leaving 7 bases unmatched. CDR3 loop: CSVPGGTTFF. CDR3 sequence (DNA): TGCAGTGTACCAGGGGGCACTACTTTCTTT.

The chain recombines TRBV5-6 with TRBJ1-5; D is ambiguous. The ends were cut back, 2 bases at V and 2 bases at J, with 8 bases in the middle. The CDR3 totals 14 residues. Germline V gene sequence: CDR1 SGHDT, CDR2 YYEEEE. CDR3: CASSFLAGNQPQHF. The CDR3 DNA reads as TGTGCCAGCAGCTTTTTGGCTGGCAATCAGCCCCAGCATTTT.

This clonotype has more than one count but fewer than ten. This chain connects TRBV5-6 to TRBJ1-1; D ambiguous. Trimming pared 0 bases from V and 0 bases from J, leaving 24 bases between. CDR1 is SGHDT, CDR2 YYEEEE, per germline. The CDR3 consists of 20 residues. CDR3: CASSLASSLGVTYMNTEAFF. For the CDR3, the DNA is TGTGCCAGCAGCTTGGCCTCGTCGCTCGGGGTGACATACATGAACACTGAAGCTTTCTTT.

This sequence joins TRBV2 and TRBJ2-5; tentative D call: TRBD1 (5 bases). This CDR3 contains 13 residues. V was trimmed by 8 bases and J by 2 bases, leaving 12 bases between them. Germline assignment: CDR1 SNHLY and CDR2 FYNNEI. The CDR3 spells CASETVLQETQYF. CDR3 DNA sequence: TGTGCCAGCGAGACAGTTCTACAAGAGACCCAGTACTTC.

This clonotype was seen more than once but under ten times. The junction differs from germline at one of its ends, possibly a read error. The V gene is TRBV6-2 or TRBV6-3, the J gene TRBJ2-2; 12 bases are a match to TRBD2. This CDR3 region has 17 residues. CDR1 is MNHEY and CDR2 is SVGEGT in the germline V gene. CDR3 bases: TGTGCCAGCAGTTATTCCTGGACTAGCGGGAACGCCGGGGAGCTGTTTTTT. As protein: CASSYSWTSGNAGELFF.

The V gene is TRBV5-1, the J gene TRBJ2-7; TRBD1 agrees at 10 bases. V gave up 4 bases and J gave up 3 bases; unmatched junction bases: 10. Per germline, CDR1 SGHRS and CDR2 YFSETQ. This CDR3 has 16 amino acids. The CDR3 DNA reads TGCGCCAGCAGCCCTGAGTGGGGACAGGGGAACTACGAGCAGTACTTC. The encoded protein is CASSPEWGQGNYEQYF.

This clonotype was seen more than once but under ten times. The V and J genes are TRBV5-6 and TRBJ1-2; 7 nucleotides line up with TRBD1. CDR1 and CDR2 (germline): SGHDT, YYEEEE. The CDR3 runs to 18 residues. V dropped 4 bases and J dropped 2; count of bases not matched to a gene: 17. Written as DNA, the CDR3 is TGTGCCAGCAGCCTGGGGCCAGGGGGGACACGACCCAACTATGGCTACACCTTC. This sequence encodes CASSLGPGGTRPNYGYTF. The full variable domain, rest sourced from reference TRBV5-6 and TRBJ1-2, is DAGVTQSPTHLIKTRGQQVTLRCSPKSGHDTVSWYQQALGQGPQFIFQYYEEEERQRGNFPDRFSGHQFPNYSSELNVNALLLGDSALYLCASSLGPGGTRPNYGYTFGSGTRLTVV.

This clonotype was seen a few times. The chain combines TRBV27 with TRBJ1-2, with D unresolved. Germline V lookup: CDR1 MNHEY, CDR2 SMNVEV (reference sequence). The length of the CDR3 is 15 residues. The V gene lost 2 bases and the J gene lost 5 bases, with 15 bases spanning the gap. DNA of the CDR3: TGTGCCAGCAGTTTAGCCCGCAGTGACGTTTATGGCTACACCTTC. Its protein is CASSLARSDVYGYTF.

Only a few counts were recorded for this clonotype. This chain uses TRBV18 with TRBJ1-5; a possible D gene is TRBD1 (6 bases). Germline-derived CDR1 and CDR2 are KGHSH and LQKENI. V was cut by 4 bases and J by 5 bases, with 15 bases left in between. The CDR3 is made up of 15 amino acids. The CDR3 spells CASSQLGQMDQPQHF. CDR3 DNA sequence: TGTGCCAGCTCACAACTTGGACAGATGGATCAGCCCCAGCATTTT.

Ten or more counts support this clonotype. The rearrangement joins TRBV12-3 or TRBV12-4 to TRBJ2-3; 12 bases line up with TRBD2. The CDR3 is 17 amino acids. Trimming took 4 bases from V and 2 from J; bases not matched to a gene: 7. The CDR3 region has the DNA TGTGCCAGCAGTTCCCTAGCGGGGGGGTGGGTCACAGATACGCAGTATTTT. This sequence encodes CASSSLAGGWVTDTQYF.

This clonotype came up many times. The genes are TRBV5-1 and TRBJ2-4, with D uncertain. This CDR3 region has 15 residues. Per germline, CDR1 SGHRS and CDR2 YFSETQ. Trimming cost V 0 bases and J 0 bases, with 7 bases left between them. The CDR3 here is CASSLDGIAKNIQYF. The CDR3 coding sequence is TGCGCCAGCAGCTTGGACGGTATAGCCAAAAACATTCAGTACTTC.